The T cell receptor (beta chain) under discussion was sequenced for a study of T cell changes during pregnancy in multiple sclerosis. Sequencing used immunoSEQ multiplex PCR; TCRdb keeps in-frame clones, though not all of them. Of 60,000 to 75,000 clones in the sample, about 94% are singletons; the top ten hold 2.5% to 4%. Deletions cut 0 bases from V and 5 bases from J, with 11 bases between. Germline V CDR1 and CDR2: MGHRA, YSYEKL. The CDR3 covers 15 residues. This clonotype was obtained from a female donor with multiple sclerosis, enrolled in a pregnancy study. The source was CD8+ T cells from peripheral blood mononuclear cells, collected in the second trimester of pregnancy. V and J are TRBV4-1 and TRBJ2-1; D is undetermined. The CDR3 DNA follows: TGCGCCAGCAGCCAAGACCCCAGACTCGACAATGAGCAGTTCTTC. It encodes CASSQDPRLDNEQFF.